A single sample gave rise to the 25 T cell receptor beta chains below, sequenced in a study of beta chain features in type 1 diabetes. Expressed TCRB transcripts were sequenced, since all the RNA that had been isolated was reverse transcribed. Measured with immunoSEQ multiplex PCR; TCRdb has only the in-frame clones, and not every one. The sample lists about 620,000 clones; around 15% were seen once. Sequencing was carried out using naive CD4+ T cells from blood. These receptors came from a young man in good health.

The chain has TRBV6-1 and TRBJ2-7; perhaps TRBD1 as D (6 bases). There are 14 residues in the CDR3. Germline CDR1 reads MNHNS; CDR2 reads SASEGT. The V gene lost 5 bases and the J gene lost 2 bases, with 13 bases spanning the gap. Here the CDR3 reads CASSHETGTYEQYF. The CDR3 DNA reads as TGTGCCAGCAGTCATGAGACAGGTACCTACGAGCAGTACTTC.

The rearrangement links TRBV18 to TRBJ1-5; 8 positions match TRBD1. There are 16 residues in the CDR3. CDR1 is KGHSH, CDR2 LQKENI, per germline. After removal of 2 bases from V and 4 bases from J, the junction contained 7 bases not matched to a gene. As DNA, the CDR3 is TGTGCCAGCTCACCAAATACAGGGGGAATGAATCAGCCCCAGCATTTT. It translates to CASSPNTGGMNQPQHF.

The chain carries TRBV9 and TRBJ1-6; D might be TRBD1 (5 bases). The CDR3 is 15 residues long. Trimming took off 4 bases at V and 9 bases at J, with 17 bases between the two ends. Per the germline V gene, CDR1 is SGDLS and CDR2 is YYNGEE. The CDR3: CASSSGTLRVSPLHF. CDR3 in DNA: TGTGCCAGCAGCTCAGGGACCCTACGAGTTTCACCCCTCCACTTT.

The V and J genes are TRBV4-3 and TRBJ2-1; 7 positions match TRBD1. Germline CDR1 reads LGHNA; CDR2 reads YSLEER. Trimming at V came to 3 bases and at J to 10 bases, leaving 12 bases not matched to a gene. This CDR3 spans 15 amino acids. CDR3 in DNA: TGCGCCAGCAGCCAGGGACAGACTCTATCAGGGGAGCAGTTCTTC. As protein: CASSQGQTLSGEQFF.

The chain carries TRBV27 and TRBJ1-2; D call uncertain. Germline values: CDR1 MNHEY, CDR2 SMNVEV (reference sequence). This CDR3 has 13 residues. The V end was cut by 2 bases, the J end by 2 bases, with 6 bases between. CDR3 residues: CASSLGRNYGYTF. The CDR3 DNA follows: TGTGCCAGCAGTTTAGGTCGAAACTATGGCTACACCTTC.

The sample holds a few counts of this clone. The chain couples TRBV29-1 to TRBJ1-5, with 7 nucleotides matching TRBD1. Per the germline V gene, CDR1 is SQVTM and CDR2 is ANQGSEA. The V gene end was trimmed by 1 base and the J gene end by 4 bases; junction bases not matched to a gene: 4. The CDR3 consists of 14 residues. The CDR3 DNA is TGCAGCGTTGAAGGGCCAGGGGGGAATCAGCCCCAGCATTTT. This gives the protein CSVEGPGGNQPQHF.

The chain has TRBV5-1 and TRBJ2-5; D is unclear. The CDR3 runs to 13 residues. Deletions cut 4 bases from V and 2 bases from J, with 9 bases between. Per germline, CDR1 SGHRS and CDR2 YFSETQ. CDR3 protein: CASSPALQETQYF. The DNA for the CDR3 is TGCGCCAGCAGCCCGGCGCTTCAAGAGACCCAGTACTTC.

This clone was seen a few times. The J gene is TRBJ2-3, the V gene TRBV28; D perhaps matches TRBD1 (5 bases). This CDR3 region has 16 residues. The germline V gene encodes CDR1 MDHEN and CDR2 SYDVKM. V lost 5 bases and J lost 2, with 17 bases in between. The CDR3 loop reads CASSRYRQSLTDTQYF. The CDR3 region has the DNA TGTGCCAGCAGTCGATATAGACAGTCCCTCACAGATACGCAGTATTTT.

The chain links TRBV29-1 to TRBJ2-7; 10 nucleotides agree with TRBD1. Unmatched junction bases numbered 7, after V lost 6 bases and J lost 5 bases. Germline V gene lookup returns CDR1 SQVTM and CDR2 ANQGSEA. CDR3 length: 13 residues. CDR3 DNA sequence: TGCAGCGTGGGAAGGACAGGGGGAAACGAGCAGTACTTC. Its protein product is CSVGRTGGNEQYF.

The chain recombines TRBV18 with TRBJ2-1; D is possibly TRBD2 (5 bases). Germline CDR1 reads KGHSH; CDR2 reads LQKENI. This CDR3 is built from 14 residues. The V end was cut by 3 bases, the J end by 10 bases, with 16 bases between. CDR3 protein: CASSPQRDPNEQFF. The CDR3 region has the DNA TGTGCCAGCTCACCGCAACGGGATCCCAACGAGCAGTTCTTC.

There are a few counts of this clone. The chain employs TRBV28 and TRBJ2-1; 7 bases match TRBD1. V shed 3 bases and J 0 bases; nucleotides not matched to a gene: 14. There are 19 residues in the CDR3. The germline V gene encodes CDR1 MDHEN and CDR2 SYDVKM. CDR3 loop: CASSLIVSATGSSYNEQFF. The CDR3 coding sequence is TGTGCCAGCAGTTTGATTGTTTCCGCGACAGGGAGCTCCTACAATGAGCAGTTCTTC.

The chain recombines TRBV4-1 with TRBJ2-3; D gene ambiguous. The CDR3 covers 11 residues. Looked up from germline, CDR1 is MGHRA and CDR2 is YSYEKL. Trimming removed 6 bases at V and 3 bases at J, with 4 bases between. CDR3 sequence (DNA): TGCGCCAGCAGGGGGACAGATACGCAGTATTTT. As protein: CASRGTDTQYF.

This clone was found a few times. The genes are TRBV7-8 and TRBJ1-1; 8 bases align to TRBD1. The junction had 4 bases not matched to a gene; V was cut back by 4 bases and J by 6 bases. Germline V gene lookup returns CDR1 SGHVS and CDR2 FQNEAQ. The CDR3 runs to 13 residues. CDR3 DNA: TGTGCCAGCAGCTCATTGGACAGGGCTGAAGCTTTCTTT. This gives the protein CASSSLDRAEAFF.

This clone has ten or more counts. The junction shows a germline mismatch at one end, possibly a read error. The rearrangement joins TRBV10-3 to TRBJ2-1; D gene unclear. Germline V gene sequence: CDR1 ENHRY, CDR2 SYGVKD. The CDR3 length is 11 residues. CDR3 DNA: TGTGCCATCAGCGAGTTCAATGAGCAGTTCTTC. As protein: CAISEFNEQFF.

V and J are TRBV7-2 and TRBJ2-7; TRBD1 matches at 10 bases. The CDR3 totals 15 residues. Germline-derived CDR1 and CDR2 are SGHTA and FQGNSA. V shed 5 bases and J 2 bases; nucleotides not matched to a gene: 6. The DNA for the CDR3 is TGTGCCAGCAGCCAACGGACAGGGGGAACCTACGAGCAGTACTTC. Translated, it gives CASSQRTGGTYEQYF.

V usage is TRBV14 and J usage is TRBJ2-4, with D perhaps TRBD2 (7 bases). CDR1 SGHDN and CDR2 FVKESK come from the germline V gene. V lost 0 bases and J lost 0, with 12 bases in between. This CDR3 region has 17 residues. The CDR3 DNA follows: TGTGCCAGCAGCCAAGATTCGCGGGGGCTAGCCAAAAACATTCAGTACTTC. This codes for CASSQDSRGLAKNIQYF.

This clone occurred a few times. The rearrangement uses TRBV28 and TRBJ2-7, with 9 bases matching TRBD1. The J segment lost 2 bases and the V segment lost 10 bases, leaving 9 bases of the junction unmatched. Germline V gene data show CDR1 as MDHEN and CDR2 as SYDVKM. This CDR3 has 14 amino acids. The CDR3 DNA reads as TGTGCCACAATCCGGGACAGGGCCACCTACGAGCAGTACTTC. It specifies CATIRDRATYEQYF.

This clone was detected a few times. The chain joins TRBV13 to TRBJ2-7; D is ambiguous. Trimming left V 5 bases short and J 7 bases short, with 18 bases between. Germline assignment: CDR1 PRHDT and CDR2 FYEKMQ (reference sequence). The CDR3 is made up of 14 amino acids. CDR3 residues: CASSAGPPPFEQYF. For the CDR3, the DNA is TGTGCCAGCAGCGCCGGACCCCCGCCGTTTGAGCAGTACTTC. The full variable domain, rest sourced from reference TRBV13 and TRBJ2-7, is AAGVIQSPRHLIKEKRETATLKCYPIPRHDTVYWYQQGPGQDPQFLISFYEKMQSDKGSIPDRFSAQQFSDYHSELNMSSLELGDSALYFCASSAGPPPFEQYFGPGTRLTVT.

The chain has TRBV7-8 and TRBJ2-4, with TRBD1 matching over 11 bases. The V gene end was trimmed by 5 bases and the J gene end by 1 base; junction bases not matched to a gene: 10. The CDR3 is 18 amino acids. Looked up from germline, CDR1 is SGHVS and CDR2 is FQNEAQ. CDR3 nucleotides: TGTGCCAGCAGCCAGAGGCGGACAGGGGGCGCGGCCAAAAACATTCAGTACTTC. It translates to CASSQRRTGGAAKNIQYF. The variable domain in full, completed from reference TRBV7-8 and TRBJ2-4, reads GAGVSQSPRYKVAKRGQDVALRCDPISGHVSLFWYQQALGQGPEFLTYFQNEAQLDKSGLPSDRFFAERPEGSVSTLKIQRTQQEDSAVYLCASSQRRTGGAAKNIQYFGAGTRLSVL.

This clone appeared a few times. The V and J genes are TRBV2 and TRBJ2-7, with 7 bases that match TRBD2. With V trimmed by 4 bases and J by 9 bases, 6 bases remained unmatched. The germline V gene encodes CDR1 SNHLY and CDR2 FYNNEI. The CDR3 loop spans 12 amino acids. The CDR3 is CASSATSNRQYF. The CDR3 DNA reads TGTGCCAGCAGTGCGACTAGCAATCGGCAGTACTTC. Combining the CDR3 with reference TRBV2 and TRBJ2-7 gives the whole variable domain EPEVTQTPSHQVTQMGQEVILRCVPISNHLYFYWYRQILGQKVEFLVSFYNNEISEKSEIFDDQFSVERPDGSNFTLKIRSTKLEDSAMYFCASSATSNRQYFGPGTRLTVT.

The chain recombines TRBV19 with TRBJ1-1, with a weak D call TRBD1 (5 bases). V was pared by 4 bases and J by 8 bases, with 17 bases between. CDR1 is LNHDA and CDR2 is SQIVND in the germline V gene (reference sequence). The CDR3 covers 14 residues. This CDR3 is CASSNTVPRQEAFF. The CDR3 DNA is TGTGCCAGTAGTAATACTGTACCTCGACAGGAAGCTTTCTTT.

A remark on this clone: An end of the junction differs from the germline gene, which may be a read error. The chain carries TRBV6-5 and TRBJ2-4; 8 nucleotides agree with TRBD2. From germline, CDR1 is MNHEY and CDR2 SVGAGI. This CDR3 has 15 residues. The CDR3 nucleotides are TGTGCCAGCAGAGCCCACGGGAGGGCCAAGAACATTCAGTACTTC. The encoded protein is CASRAHGRAKNIQYF.

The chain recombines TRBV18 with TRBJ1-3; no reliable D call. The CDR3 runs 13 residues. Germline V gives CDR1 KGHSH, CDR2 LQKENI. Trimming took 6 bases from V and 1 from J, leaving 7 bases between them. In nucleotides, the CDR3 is TGTGCCAGCTCGACCGGGTCTGGAAACACCATATATTTT. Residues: CASSTGSGNTIYF.

CDR3 in amino acids: CASSPGGGTDTQYF. CDR3 DNA sequence: TGTGCCAGCAGCCCAGGGGGCGGCACAGATACGCAGTATTTT. The rearrangement links TRBV28 to TRBJ2-3; 8 nucleotides line up with TRBD1. V lost 6 bases, J lost 1 base, and 3 bases stayed unmatched. In germline, CDR1 is MDHEN, CDR2 SYDVKM. This CDR3 region has 14 residues.

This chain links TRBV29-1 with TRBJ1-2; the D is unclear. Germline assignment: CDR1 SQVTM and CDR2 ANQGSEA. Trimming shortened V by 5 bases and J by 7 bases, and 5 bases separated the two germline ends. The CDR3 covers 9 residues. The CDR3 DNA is TGCAGCGTTCTTGGTGGCTACACCTTC. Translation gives CSVLGGYTF.